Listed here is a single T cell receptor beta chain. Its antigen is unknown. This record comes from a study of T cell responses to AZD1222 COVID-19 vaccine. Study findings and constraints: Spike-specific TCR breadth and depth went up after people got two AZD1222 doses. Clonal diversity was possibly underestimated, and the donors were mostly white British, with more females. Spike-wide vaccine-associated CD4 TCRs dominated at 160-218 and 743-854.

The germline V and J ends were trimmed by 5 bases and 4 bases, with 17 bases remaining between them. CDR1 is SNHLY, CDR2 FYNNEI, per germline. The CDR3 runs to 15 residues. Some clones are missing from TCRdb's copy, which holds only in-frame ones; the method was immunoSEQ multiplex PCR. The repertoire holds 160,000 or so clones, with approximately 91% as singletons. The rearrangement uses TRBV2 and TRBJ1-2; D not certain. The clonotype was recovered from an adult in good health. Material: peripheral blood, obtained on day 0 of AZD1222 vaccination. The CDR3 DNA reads TGTGCCAGCAGTCAGGCGTCGGGGAACCCCTATGGCTACACCTTC. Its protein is CASSQASGNPYGYTF.